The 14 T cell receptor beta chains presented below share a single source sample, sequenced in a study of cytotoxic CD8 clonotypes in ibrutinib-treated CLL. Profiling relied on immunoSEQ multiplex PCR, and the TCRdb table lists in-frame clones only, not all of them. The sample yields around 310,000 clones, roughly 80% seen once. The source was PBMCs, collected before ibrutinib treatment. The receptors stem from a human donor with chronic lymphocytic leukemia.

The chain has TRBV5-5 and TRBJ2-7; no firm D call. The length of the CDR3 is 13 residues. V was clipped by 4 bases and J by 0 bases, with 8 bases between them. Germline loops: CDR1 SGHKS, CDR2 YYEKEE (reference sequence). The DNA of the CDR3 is TGTGCCAGCAGCCGGACGGACTCCTACGAGCAGTACTTC. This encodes CASSRTDSYEQYF. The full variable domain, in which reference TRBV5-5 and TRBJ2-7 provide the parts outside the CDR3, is DAGVTQSPTHLIKTRGQQVTLRCSPISGHKSVSWYQQVLGQGPQFIFQYYEKEERGRGNFPDRFSARQFPNYSSELNVNALLLGDSALYLCASSRTDSYEQYFGPGTRLTVT.

Written as DNA, the CDR3 is TGTGCCTGGAAAGGAGCGGTGAACACCGGGGAGCTGTTTTTT. The encoded protein is CAWKGAVNTGELFF. The V call is TRBV30, the J call TRBJ2-2; TRBD2 is a possible D gene (5 bases). V was pared by 4 bases and J by 1 base, with 10 bases between. The CDR3 length is 14 residues. The germline gives CDR1 GTSNPN, CDR2 SVGIG (reference sequence).

The CDR3 nucleotides are TGTGCCAGCAGCTTTTCATTCGGGGAGCTGTTTTTT. As protein: CASSFSFGELFF. The V and J genes are TRBV11-3 and TRBJ2-2; D gene ambiguous. V lost 3 bases and J 7 bases, leaving 6 bases between the germline ends. Germline CDR1 is SGHNT and CDR2 is YENEEA. The CDR3 loop spans 12 amino acids.

CDR3 in DNA: TGTGCCAGCAGCGTAGGGGCTGGCTATCAGCCCCAGCATTTT. It translates to CASSVGAGYQPQHF. The chain employs TRBV9 and TRBJ1-5, with no clear D. The CDR3 runs to 14 residues. Germline V gene sequence: CDR1 SGDLS, CDR2 YYNGEE. Trimming pared 0 bases from V and 5 bases from J, leaving 9 bases between.

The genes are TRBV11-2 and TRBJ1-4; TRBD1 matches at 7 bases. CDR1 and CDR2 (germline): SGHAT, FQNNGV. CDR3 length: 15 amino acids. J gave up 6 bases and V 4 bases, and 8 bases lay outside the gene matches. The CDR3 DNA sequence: TGTGCCAGCAGCTGGGAGGGACAGACCTATGAAAAACTGTTTTTT. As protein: CASSWEGQTYEKLFF. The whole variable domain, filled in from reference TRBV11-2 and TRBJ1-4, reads EAGVAQSPRYKIIEKRQSVAFWCNPISGHATLYWYQQILGQGPKLLIQFQNNGVVDDSQLPKDRFSAERLKGVDSTLKIQPAKLEDSAVYLCASSWEGQTYEKLFFGSGTQLSVL.

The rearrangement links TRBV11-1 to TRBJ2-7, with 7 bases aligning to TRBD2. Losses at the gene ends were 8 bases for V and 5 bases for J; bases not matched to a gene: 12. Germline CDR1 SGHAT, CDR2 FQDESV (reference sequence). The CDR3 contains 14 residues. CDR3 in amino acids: CASRRRGRANEQYF. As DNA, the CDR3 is TGTGCCAGCCGAAGGCGAGGGAGGGCCAACGAGCAGTACTTC.

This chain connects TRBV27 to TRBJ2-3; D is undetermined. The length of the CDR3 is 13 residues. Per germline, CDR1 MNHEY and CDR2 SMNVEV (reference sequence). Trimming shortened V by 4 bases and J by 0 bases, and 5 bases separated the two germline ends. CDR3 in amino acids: CASSWGSTDTQYF. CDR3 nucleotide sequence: TGTGCCAGCAGTTGGGGTAGCACAGATACGCAGTATTTT.

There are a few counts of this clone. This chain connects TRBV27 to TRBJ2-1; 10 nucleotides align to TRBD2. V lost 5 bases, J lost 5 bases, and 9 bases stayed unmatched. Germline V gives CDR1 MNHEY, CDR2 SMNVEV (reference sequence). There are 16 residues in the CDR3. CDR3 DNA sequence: TGTGCCAGCAGTGGGTGGGCTAGCGGGAGACACAATGAGCAGTTCTTC. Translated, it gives CASSGWASGRHNEQFF.

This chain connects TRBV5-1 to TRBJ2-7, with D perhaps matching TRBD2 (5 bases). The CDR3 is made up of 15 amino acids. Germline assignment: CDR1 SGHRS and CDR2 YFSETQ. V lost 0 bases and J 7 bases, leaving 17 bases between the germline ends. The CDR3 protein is CASSLAVANRREQYF. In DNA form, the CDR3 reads TGCGCCAGCAGCTTGGCGGTAGCTAACCGGAGGGAGCAGTACTTC.

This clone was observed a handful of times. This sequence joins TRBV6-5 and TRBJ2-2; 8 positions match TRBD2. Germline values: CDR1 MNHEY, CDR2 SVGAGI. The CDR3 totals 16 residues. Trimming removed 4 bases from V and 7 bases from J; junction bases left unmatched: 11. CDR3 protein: CASSSPTAGVGGELFF. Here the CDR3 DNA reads TGTGCCAGCAGTTCCCCCACAGCGGGAGTGGGCGGGGAGCTGTTTTTT.

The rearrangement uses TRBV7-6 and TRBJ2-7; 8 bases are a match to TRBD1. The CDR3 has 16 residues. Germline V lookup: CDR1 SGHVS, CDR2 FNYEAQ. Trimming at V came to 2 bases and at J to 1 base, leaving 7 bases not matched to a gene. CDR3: CASSLRTGPRSYEQYF. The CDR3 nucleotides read TGTGCCAGCAGCTTAAGGACAGGGCCGAGATCCTACGAGCAGTACTTC.

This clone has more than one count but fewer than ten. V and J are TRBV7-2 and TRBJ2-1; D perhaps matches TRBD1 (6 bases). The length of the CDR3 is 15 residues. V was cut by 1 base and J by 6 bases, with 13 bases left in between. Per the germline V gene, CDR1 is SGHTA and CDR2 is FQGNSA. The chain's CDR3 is CASSLGGRGANEQFF. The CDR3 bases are TGTGCCAGCAGCTTAGGGGGCAGGGGCGCCAATGAGCAGTTCTTC.

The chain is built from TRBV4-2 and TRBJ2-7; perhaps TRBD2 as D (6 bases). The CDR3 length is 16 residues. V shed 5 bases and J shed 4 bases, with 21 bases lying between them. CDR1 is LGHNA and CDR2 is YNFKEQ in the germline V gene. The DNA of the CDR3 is TGTGCCAGCAGCAGCACACCCGGGACTTTTAAATACGAGCAGTACTTC. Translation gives CASSSTPGTFKYEQYF.

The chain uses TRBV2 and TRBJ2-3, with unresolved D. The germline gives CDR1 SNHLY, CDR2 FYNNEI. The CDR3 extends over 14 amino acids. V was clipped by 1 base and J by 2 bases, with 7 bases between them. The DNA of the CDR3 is TGTGCCAGCAGTGAAGTTCTCAACACAGATACGCAGTATTTT. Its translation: CASSEVLNTDTQYF.